These T cell receptor beta chains were read from a single sample in a study of blood T cell repertoires in COVID-19. Produced via immunoSEQ multiplex PCR; TCRdb's table is partial and in-frame only. The sample includes more than 250,000 clones, 85% to 90% of them seen just once. Sequenced sample: peripheral blood. The receptors come from a man aged 18 to 29 with active or convalescent COVID-19. The CDR3 runs from the conserved cysteine through the conserved F or W. Fields, in order: V gene, clone size, J gene, D gene, CDR3 DNA, CDR3 protein. The D gene is left open where the match is weak. Size is stated for part of the rows, as once, few or many counts, or as a class when the clone is expanded.

v_gene: TRBV7-2
abundance: NA
j_gene: TRBJ1-3
d_gene: NA
CDR3nt: TGTGCCAGCAGCTTATACGGGACAAACTCTGGAAACACCATATATTTT
CDR3aa: CASSLYGTNSGNTIYF

v_gene: TRBV2
abundance: NA
j_gene: TRBJ1-6
d_gene: TRBD1
CDR3nt: TGTGCCAGCAGTACCCAGGGGGAGAGTAATTCACCCCTCCACTTT
CDR3aa: CASSTQGESNSPLHF

v_gene: TRBV12-3/TRBV12-4
abundance: once
j_gene: TRBJ2-1
d_gene: TRBD1
CDR3nt: TGTGCCAGCAGTTTACTGGACAGGTTGCAGTTCTTC
CDR3aa: CASSLLDRLQFF

v_gene: TRBV2
abundance: NA
j_gene: TRBJ1-1
d_gene: NA
CDR3nt: TGTGCCAGCAGTTTACTTACAGCGAACACTGAAGCTTTCTTT
CDR3aa: CASSLLTANTEAFF

v_gene: TRBV14
abundance: once
j_gene: TRBJ1-3
d_gene: TRBD1
CDR3nt: TGTGCCAGCAGCCAAGAAAGGGCCGGGACAGGGAGAAACACCATATATTTT
CDR3aa: CASSQERAGTGRNTIYF

v_gene: TRBV6-5
abundance: NA
j_gene: TRBJ2-2
d_gene: TRBD1
CDR3nt: TGTGCCAGCAGCTGGACAGGGGACTTCGGGGAGCTGTTTTTT
CDR3aa: CASSWTGDFGELFF

v_gene: TRBV18
abundance: NA
j_gene: TRBJ1-2
d_gene: NA
CDR3nt: TGTGCCAGCTCACCACAAATAGGGGATGGCTACACCTTC
CDR3aa: CASSPQIGDGYTF

v_gene: TRBV3-1/TRBV3-2
abundance: NA
j_gene: TRBJ1-6
d_gene: TRBD1
CDR3nt: TGTGCCAGCAGCCCTTATCCGGGACAGAATTCACCCCTCCACTTT
CDR3aa: CASSPYPGQNSPLHF

v_gene: TRBV9
abundance: NA
j_gene: TRBJ2-1
d_gene: TRBD2
CDR3nt: TGTGCCAGCAGCCGAGGGACTAGCGGGAGCGATGAGCAGTTCTTC
CDR3aa: CASSRGTSGSDEQFF

v_gene: TRBV10-3
abundance: NA
j_gene: TRBJ1-2
d_gene: TRBD1
CDR3nt: TGTGCCACCGGGACAGGGGATAGCTATGGCTACACCTTC
CDR3aa: CATGTGDSYGYTF

v_gene: TRBV29-1
abundance: NA
j_gene: TRBJ2-7
d_gene: NA
CDR3nt: TGCAGCGTTGAGACACACTCCTACGAGCAGTACTTC
CDR3aa: CSVETHSYEQYF

v_gene: TRBV18
abundance: NA
j_gene: TRBJ2-2
d_gene: NA
CDR3nt: TGTGCCAGCGTCGCACGGCGGACCGGGGAGCTGTTTTTT
CDR3aa: CASVARRTGELFF

v_gene: TRBV5-1
abundance: NA
j_gene: TRBJ2-1
d_gene: NA
CDR3nt: TGCGCCAGCAGCTTCGACACAGACTACAATGAGCAGTTCTTC
CDR3aa: CASSFDTDYNEQFF

v_gene: TRBV19
abundance: NA
j_gene: TRBJ1-3
d_gene: TRBD1
CDR3nt: TGTGCCACCCAAGCAGGGACAGTTGGAAACACCATATATTTT
CDR3aa: CATQAGTVGNTIYF

v_gene: TRBV19
abundance: NA
j_gene: TRBJ1-2
d_gene: NA
CDR3nt: TGTGCCAGTAGTTTTCGGGACAGCTACACCTTC
CDR3aa: CASSFRDSYTF

v_gene: TRBV19
abundance: many
j_gene: TRBJ2-2
d_gene: NA
CDR3nt: TGTGCCAGTTTAACGCAGGGGATATACGGGGAGCTGTTTTTT
CDR3aa: CASLTQGIYGELFF

v_gene: TRBV5-1
abundance: NA
j_gene: TRBJ2-5
d_gene: TRBD1
CDR3nt: TGCGCCAGCAGACCCCGGACAGGGGTTGGCCAAGAGACCCAGTACTTC
CDR3aa: CASRPRTGVGQETQYF

v_gene: TRBV24-1
abundance: NA
j_gene: TRBJ2-5
d_gene: NA
CDR3nt: TGTGCCACCAGTGATTTGTTTACAGACACACCAGAAGAGACCCAGTACTTC
CDR3aa: CATSDLFTDTPEETQYF

v_gene: TRBV21-1
abundance: once
j_gene: TRBJ2-3
d_gene: NA
CDR3nt: TGTGCCAGCAGTAAAACAGGGAACCCTAGCACAGATACGCAGTATTTT
CDR3aa: CASSKTGNPSTDTQYF

v_gene: TRBV7-9
abundance: NA
j_gene: TRBJ1-3
d_gene: NA
CDR3nt: TGTGCCAGCAGTCCCAGCGGGGCAGAAAACACCATATATTTT
CDR3aa: CASSPSGAENTIYF

v_gene: TRBV5-1
abundance: NA
j_gene: TRBJ2-1
d_gene: NA
CDR3nt: TGCGCCAGCAGCCCGGGACTTCATTTAGGTGAGCAGTTCTTC
CDR3aa: CASSPGLHLGEQFF

v_gene: TRBV11-1
abundance: NA
j_gene: TRBJ2-5
d_gene: TRBD2
CDR3nt: TGTGCCAGCAGCTCAGGGCTAGCGGGAGTGAATGAGACCCAGTACTTC
CDR3aa: CASSSGLAGVNETQYF

v_gene: TRBV14
abundance: NA
j_gene: TRBJ2-3
d_gene: TRBD1
CDR3nt: TGTGCCAGCAGCCAGTGGGGGACAGGGGATAGCACAGATACGCAGTATTTT
CDR3aa: CASSQWGTGDSTDTQYF

v_gene: TRBV3-1/TRBV3-2
abundance: NA
j_gene: TRBJ2-5
d_gene: NA
CDR3nt: TGTGCCAGCAGCCAGGGAGGTGGGAGGATCCAGACCCAGTACTTC
CDR3aa: CASSQGGGRIQTQYF

v_gene: TRBV19
abundance: NA
j_gene: TRBJ1-2
d_gene: NA
CDR3nt: TGTGCCAGTAGTGCGAGGGGACGTAGCGGCTATGGCTACACTTTC
CDR3aa: CASSARGRSGYGYTF

v_gene: TRBV5-1
abundance: NA
j_gene: TRBJ1-3
d_gene: NA
CDR3nt: TGCGCCAGCAGCCCTGGACGGGGGTCTAGCGGCGAAAACACCATATATTTT
CDR3aa: CASSPGRGSSGENTIYF

v_gene: TRBV30
abundance: NA
j_gene: TRBJ1-5
d_gene: TRBD1
CDR3nt: TGTGCCTGGACCCATGGGGACAGCCAGCCCCAGCATTTT
CDR3aa: CAWTHGDSQPQHF

v_gene: TRBV7-9
abundance: NA
j_gene: TRBJ1-5
d_gene: NA
CDR3nt: TGTGCCAGCAGCTCTGACAATCACAATCAGCCCCAGCATTTT
CDR3aa: CASSSDNHNQPQHF

v_gene: TRBV3-1/TRBV3-2
abundance: NA
j_gene: TRBJ2-5
d_gene: NA
CDR3nt: TGTGCCAGCAGCCGACCGACAGCAAGCCAAGAGACCCAGTACTTC
CDR3aa: CASSRPTASQETQYF

v_gene: TRBV11-2
abundance: NA
j_gene: TRBJ2-1
d_gene: NA
CDR3nt: TGTGCCAGCAGCTTATTCCCGGATGAGCAGTTCTTC
CDR3aa: CASSLFPDEQFF

v_gene: TRBV3-1/TRBV3-2
abundance: few
j_gene: TRBJ2-1
d_gene: NA
CDR3nt: TGTGCCAGCACAGGGCCTTCCTACAATGAGCAGTTCTTC
CDR3aa: CASTGPSYNEQFF

v_gene: TRBV5-1
abundance: NA
j_gene: TRBJ1-3
d_gene: NA
CDR3nt: TGCGCCAGCAGCCCCGGCGGGAGGGACACCATATATTTT
CDR3aa: CASSPGGRDTIYF

v_gene: TRBV5-8
abundance: NA
j_gene: TRBJ2-1
d_gene: NA
CDR3nt: TGTGCCAGCAGCCCCTATCTGAGCTCCTACAATGAGCAGTTCTTC
CDR3aa: CASSPYLSSYNEQFF

v_gene: TRBV7-9
abundance: few
j_gene: TRBJ1-1
d_gene: NA
CDR3nt: TGTGCCAGCAGCCTCGGGGGACTTGAAGCTTTCTTT
CDR3aa: CASSLGGLEAFF

v_gene: TRBV5-1
abundance: NA
j_gene: TRBJ1-2
d_gene: NA
CDR3nt: TGCGCCAGCAGCTTGGGACAAATCCAAGGCTACACCTTC
CDR3aa: CASSLGQIQGYTF

v_gene: TRBV2
abundance: NA
j_gene: TRBJ2-6
d_gene: NA
CDR3nt: TGTGCCAGCAGTGCCCGCTCTGGGGCCAACGTCCTGACTTTC
CDR3aa: CASSARSGANVLTF

v_gene: TRBV7-2
abundance: NA
j_gene: TRBJ1-5
d_gene: NA
CDR3nt: TGTGCCAGCAGCTTAGAGGGGGTCCCGCCCCAGCATTTT
CDR3aa: CASSLEGVPPQHF